This record concerns one T cell receptor beta chain sequence. Its antigen is unknown. No base quality information exists; no much larger clone differs at one position. This specimen belongs to a study of control samples from healthy donors and cancer patients (dated by TCRdb to the early 2020s). To prepare the library, the immunoSEQ multiplex PCR assay was applied. TCRdb carries this immuneACCESS record with in-frame sequences only. Its versions omit some clonotypes, under half of them owing to an unresolved V gene in the studies checked, with the rest unexplained. The sample records 150,000 to 200,000 clones, around 91% of which are singletons. The top ten clonotypes cover about 1.4% of the sample. From cysteine to phenylalanine, the CDR3 is 14 amino acids long. Only the CDR3 DNA is retained, 42 bases long and in frame from the first base. Trimming costs V 3 bases and J 6 bases, and their ends lie 12 bases apart. The CDR1 and CDR2 encoded by the germline V gene (reference sequence) are LNHDA and SQIVND.

The chain is assembled from TRBV19 and TRBJ2-1; tentative D gene TRBD2, with 5 bases matching. The receptor's source is a woman aged 25 to 39 in good health. Sequencing used blood. The CDR3 protein is CASSMWELSNEQFF. The nucleotides are TGTGCCAGTAGTATGTGGGAGTTGAGCAATGAGCAGTTCTTC.